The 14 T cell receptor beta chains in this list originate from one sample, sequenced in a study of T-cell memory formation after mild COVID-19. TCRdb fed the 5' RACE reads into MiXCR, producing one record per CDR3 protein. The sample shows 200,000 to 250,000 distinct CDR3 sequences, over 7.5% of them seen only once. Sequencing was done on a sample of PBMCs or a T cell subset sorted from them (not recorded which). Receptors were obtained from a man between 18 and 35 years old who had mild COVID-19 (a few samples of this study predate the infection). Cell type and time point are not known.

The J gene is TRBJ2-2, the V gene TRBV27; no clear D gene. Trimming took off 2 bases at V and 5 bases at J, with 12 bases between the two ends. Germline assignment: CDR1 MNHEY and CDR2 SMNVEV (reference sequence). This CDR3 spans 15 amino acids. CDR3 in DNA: TGTGCCAGCAGTTTAAGGGTAGTAGGGACCGGGGAGCTGTTTTTT. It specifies CASSLRVVGTGELFF.

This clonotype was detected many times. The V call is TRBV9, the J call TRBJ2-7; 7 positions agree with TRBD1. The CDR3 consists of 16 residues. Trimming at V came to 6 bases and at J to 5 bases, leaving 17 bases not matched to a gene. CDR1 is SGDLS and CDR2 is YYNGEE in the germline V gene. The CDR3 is CASNLGWTGKEHEQYV. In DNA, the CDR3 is TGTGCCAGCAACCTCGGCTGGACAGGCAAAGAGCACGAGCAGTACGTC.

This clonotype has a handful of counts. CDR3 in amino acids: CASSYHGNAGELFF. CDR3 bases: TGTGCCAGCAGCTACCACGGGAATGCCGGGGAGCTGTTTTTT. The chain recombines TRBV11-2 with TRBJ2-2, with a possible D match to TRBD2 (5 bases). CDR1 and CDR2 (germline): SGHAT, FQNNGV. The CDR3 covers 14 residues. With 4 bases removed from V and 6 bases from J, the gap between germline ends came to 12 bases.

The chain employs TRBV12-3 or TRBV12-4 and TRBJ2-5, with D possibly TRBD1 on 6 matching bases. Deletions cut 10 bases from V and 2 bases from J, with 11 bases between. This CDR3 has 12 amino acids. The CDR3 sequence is CANQDSQETQYF. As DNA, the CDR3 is TGTGCCAACCAGGACAGTCAAGAGACCCAGTACTTC.

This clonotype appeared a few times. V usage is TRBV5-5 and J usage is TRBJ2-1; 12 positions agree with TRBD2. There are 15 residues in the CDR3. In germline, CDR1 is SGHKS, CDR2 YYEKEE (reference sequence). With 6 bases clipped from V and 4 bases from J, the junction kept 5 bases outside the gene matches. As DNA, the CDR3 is TGTGCCAGCACCGAGACTAGCGGGGGTTACAATGAGCAGTTCTTC. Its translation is CASTETSGGYNEQFF.

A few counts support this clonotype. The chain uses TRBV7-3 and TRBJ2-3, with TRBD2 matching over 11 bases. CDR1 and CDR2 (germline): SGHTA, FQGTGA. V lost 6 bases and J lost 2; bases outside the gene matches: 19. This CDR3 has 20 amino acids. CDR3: CASSTPSGTSGPKITDTQYF. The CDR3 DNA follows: TGTGCCAGCAGTACCCCTTCCGGGACTAGCGGACCGAAAATCACAGATACGCAGTATTTT.

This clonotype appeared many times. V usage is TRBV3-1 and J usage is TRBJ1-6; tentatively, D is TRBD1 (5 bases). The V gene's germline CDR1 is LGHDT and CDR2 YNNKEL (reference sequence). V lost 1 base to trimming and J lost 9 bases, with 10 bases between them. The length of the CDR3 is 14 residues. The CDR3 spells CASSQGGAGSPLHF. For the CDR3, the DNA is TGTGCCAGCAGCCAAGGGGGCGCGGGTTCACCCCTCCACTTT.

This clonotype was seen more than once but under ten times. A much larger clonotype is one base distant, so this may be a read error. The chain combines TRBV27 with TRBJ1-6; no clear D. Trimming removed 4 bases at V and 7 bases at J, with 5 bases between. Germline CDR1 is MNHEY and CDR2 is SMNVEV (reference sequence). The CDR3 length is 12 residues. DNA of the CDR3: TGTGCCAGCAGTTATTGGAATTCACCCCTCCACTTT. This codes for CASSYWNSPLHF.

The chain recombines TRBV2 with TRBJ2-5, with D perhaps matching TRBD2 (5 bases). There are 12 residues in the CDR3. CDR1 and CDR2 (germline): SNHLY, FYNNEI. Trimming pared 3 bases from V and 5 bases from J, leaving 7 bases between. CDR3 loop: CASSEGAETQYF. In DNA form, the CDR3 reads TGTGCCAGCAGTGAGGGAGCGGAGACCCAGTACTTC.

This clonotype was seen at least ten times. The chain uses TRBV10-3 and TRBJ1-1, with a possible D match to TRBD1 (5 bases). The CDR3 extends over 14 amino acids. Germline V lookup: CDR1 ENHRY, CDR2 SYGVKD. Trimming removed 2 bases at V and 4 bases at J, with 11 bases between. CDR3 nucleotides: TGTGCCATCAGTGAGAGGCAGGGAAGCACTGAAGCTTTCTTT. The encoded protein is CAISERQGSTEAFF.

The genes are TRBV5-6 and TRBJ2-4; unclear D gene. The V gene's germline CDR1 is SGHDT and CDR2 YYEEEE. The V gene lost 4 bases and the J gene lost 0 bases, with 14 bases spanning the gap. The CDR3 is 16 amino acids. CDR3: CASSLLEVLAKNIQYF. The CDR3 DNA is TGTGCCAGCAGCCTCCTTGAGGTTCTAGCCAAAAACATTCAGTACTTC.

CDR3 in amino acids: CASSFVGPGAGGYTF. Here the CDR3 DNA reads TGTGCCAGCAGCTTTGTAGGGCCTGGCGCGGGTGGCTACACCTTC. The chain uses TRBV7-3 and TRBJ1-2; no clear D gene. The germline V gene encodes CDR1 SGHTA and CDR2 FQGTGA. Trimming removed 3 bases from V and 7 bases from J, with 18 bases in between. CDR3 length equals 15 residues. The full variable domain, with the rest looked up from reference TRBV7-3 and TRBJ1-2, is GAGVSQTPSNKVTEKGKYVELRCDPISGHTALYWYRQSLGQGPEFLIYFQGTGAADDSGLPNDRFFAVRPEGSVSTLKIQRTERGDSAVYLCASSFVGPGAGGYTFGSGTRLTVV.

The CDR3 sequence: CASSLSMGGYSNQPQHF. The CDR3 region has the DNA TGTGCCAGCAGCTTAAGCATGGGGGGTTATAGCAATCAGCCCCAGCATTTT. The J gene is TRBJ1-5, the V gene TRBV7-8; D possibly corresponds to TRBD1 (5 bases). Germline CDR1 SGHVS, CDR2 FQNEAQ. V lost 2 bases and J lost 0, with 14 bases in between. The CDR3 totals 17 residues.

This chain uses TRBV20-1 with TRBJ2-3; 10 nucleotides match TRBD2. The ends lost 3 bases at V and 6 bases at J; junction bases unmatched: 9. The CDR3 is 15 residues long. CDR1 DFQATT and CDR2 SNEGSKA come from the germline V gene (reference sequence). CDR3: CSASGAGGVGDTQYF. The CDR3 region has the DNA TGCAGTGCTAGCGGAGCGGGGGGGGTCGGGGATACGCAGTATTTT.